What follows are 23 T cell receptor beta chains derived from one specimen sequenced in a study of early T cells in non-severe SARS-CoV-2 infection. A single record per CDR3 protein comes from TCRdb applying MiXCR to the 5' RACE reads. The sample yields more than 55,000 distinct CDR3 sequences, 8% to 9% seen once. The sample consisted of whole blood. The receptors were gathered from an adult who was a healthcare worker with PCR-confirmed SARS-CoV-2 infection or an uninfected control (not recorded which).

As for this clonotype: This may be a read error, as it is one base from a much larger clone. The genes are TRBV20-1 and TRBJ1-5, with D uncertain. The germline gives CDR1 DFQATT, CDR2 SNEGSKA (reference sequence). V lost 3 bases, J lost 3 bases, and 12 bases lay in between. This CDR3 spans 14 amino acids. CDR3 loop: CSASHGPNNQPQHF. CDR3 DNA: TGCAGTGCTAGTCACGGGCCTAACAATCAGCCCCAGCATTTT.

The V gene is TRBV24-1, the J gene TRBJ2-1, with 10 nucleotides matching TRBD2. Germline CDR1 KGHDR, CDR2 SFDVKD. The CDR3 is 16 amino acids. Trimming cost V 9 bases and J 0 bases; bases outside gene matches: 7. For the CDR3, the DNA is TGTGCCACCCGTCCAGGACTAGCGGACTCCTACAATGAGCAGTTCTTC. It yields the protein CATRPGLADSYNEQFF.

This clonotype showed up many times. The chain uses TRBV6-2 or TRBV6-3 and TRBJ2-7; no clear D. CDR1 and CDR2 from the germline V gene are MNHEY and SVGEGT. V was pared by 10 bases and J by 4 bases, with 11 bases between. This CDR3 is 11 amino acids long. The CDR3, as DNA: TGTGCCACCTCCGGAACGTACGAGCAGTACTTC. Encoded protein: CATSGTYEQYF.

This clonotype has ten or more counts. The genes are TRBV10-3 and TRBJ2-7; D gene uncertain. This CDR3 region has 13 residues. Germline V lookup: CDR1 ENHRY, CDR2 SYGVKD. Trimming stripped 4 bases from V and 1 base from J, with 8 bases between. CDR3 nucleotide sequence: TGTGCCATCAGTGGGTCTGGATCCTACGAGCAGTACTTC. Translating it yields CAISGSGSYEQYF.

The V and J genes are TRBV28 and TRBJ2-1, with 11 positions matching TRBD2. Losses at the gene ends were 7 bases for V and 0 bases for J; bases not matched to a gene: 8. Germline values: CDR1 MDHEN, CDR2 SYDVKM. CDR3 length equals 17 residues. CDR3 region: CASKIAGGPSSYNEQFF. The CDR3 DNA reads TGTGCCAGCAAGATAGCGGGAGGGCCAAGCTCCTACAATGAGCAGTTCTTC. The whole variable domain, remainder taken from reference TRBV28 and TRBJ2-1, is DVKVTQSSRYLVKRTGEKVFLECVQDMDHENMFWYRQDPGLGLRLIYFSYDVKMKEKGDIPEGYSVSREKKERFSLILESASTNQTSMYLCASKIAGGPSSYNEQFFGPGTRLTVL.

The chain links TRBV9 to TRBJ2-1; 9 nucleotides align to TRBD2. V dropped 2 bases and J dropped 9; count of bases not matched to a gene: 6. The CDR3 length is 14 residues. Per germline, CDR1 SGDLS and CDR2 YYNGEE. CDR3 in DNA: TGTGCCAGCAGCGTGTTAGCGGGAGTAGCTGAGCAGTTCTTC. It translates to CASSVLAGVAEQFF. Drawing the rest from reference TRBV9 and TRBJ2-1, the complete variable domain is DSGVTQTPKHLITATGQRVTLRCSPRSGDLSVYWYQQSLDQGLQFLIQYYNGEERAKGNILERFSAQQFPDLHSELNLSSLELGDSALYFCASSVLAGVAEQFFGPGTRLTVL.

The chain is built from TRBV5-1 and TRBJ2-7, with a weak D call TRBD2 (5 bases). CDR1 is SGHRS and CDR2 is YFSETQ in the germline V gene. This CDR3 is built from 15 residues. V lost 0 bases and J lost 3, with 13 bases in between. The DNA of the CDR3 is TGCGCCAGCAGCTTGGCGGTGGGAGCCGTCTACGAGCAGTACTTC. Translated, it gives CASSLAVGAVYEQYF.

For the CDR3, the DNA is TGTGCCTTTGGGACGGGCGGGGACCGGAACACTGAAGCTTTCTTT. Protein: CAFGTGGDRNTEAFF. The chain carries TRBV30 and TRBJ1-1, with TRBD1 as a possible D gene (5 bases). The CDR3 runs to 15 residues. Germline CDR1 reads GTSNPN; CDR2 reads SVGIG (reference sequence). Trimming took off 7 bases at V and 1 base at J, with 19 bases between the two ends.

This clonotype was seen only a few times. This chain links TRBV6-4 with TRBJ2-1; 8 bases align to TRBD2. Germline CDR1 MRHNA, CDR2 SNTAGT. The CDR3 consists of 17 residues. The J segment lost 6 bases and the V segment lost 7 bases, leaving 17 bases of the junction unmatched. CDR3 sequence reads: CASTGGAGRALGNEQFF. As DNA, the CDR3 is TGTGCCAGCACCGGGGGAGCCGGGAGGGCCTTGGGCAATGAGCAGTTCTTC.

This clonotype was observed a handful of times. The CDR3 DNA is TGTGCCAGCAGCGGGGGAACAGGGGGCACTGAAGCTTTCTTT. Amino acids: CASSGGTGGTEAFF. The chain uses TRBV7-2 and TRBJ1-1; the match to TRBD1 covers 8 bases. Unmatched junction bases numbered 6, after V lost 5 bases and J lost 4 bases. The CDR3 has 14 amino acids. Germline CDR1 SGHTA, CDR2 FQGNSA.

The chain has TRBV7-2 and TRBJ2-7, with a tentative D call TRBD1 (5 bases). CDR3 size: 14 residues. Per germline, CDR1 SGHTA and CDR2 FQGNSA. The V and J ends lost 4 bases and 2 bases respectively, with 12 bases between them. The CDR3 DNA reads as TGTGCCAGCAGCTCCGACAGATTTACCTACGAGCAGTACTTC. Translating it yields CASSSDRFTYEQYF.

This clonotype was found a few times. V is TRBV20-1 and J is TRBJ2-1; D call uncertain. The V gene lost 6 bases and the J gene lost 7 bases, with 22 bases spanning the gap. The CDR3 runs 15 residues. CDR1 is DFQATT, CDR2 SNEGSKA, per germline (reference sequence). The CDR3 spells CSAPEAYNIENEQFF. The CDR3 DNA sequence: TGCAGTGCCCCAGAGGCCTACAACATTGAGAATGAGCAGTTCTTC.

This clonotype occurred many times. The chain uses TRBV20-1 and TRBJ2-7, with 7 bases lining up with TRBD2. With V trimmed by 4 bases and J by 4 bases, 10 bases remained unmatched. The CDR3 totals 14 residues. The germline V gene has CDR1 DFQATT and CDR2 SNEGSKA (reference sequence). CDR3: CSATLGGSRYEQYF. The CDR3, as DNA: TGCAGTGCTACCCTCGGCGGGAGTAGGTACGAGCAGTACTTC.

This chain links TRBV12-3 or TRBV12-4 with TRBJ2-1; maybe TRBD2 (7 bases). The CDR3 runs to 15 residues. The ends were cut back, 6 bases at V and 2 bases at J, with 14 bases in the middle. The CDR3 DNA sequence: TGTGCCAGCAGCCCAGCGGGACATCCCTACAATGAGCAGTTCTTC. Its protein is CASSPAGHPYNEQFF.

This clonotype has ten or more counts. The chain has TRBV3-1 and TRBJ2-3, with 8 positions matching TRBD2. CDR3 length: 14 amino acids. After removal of 5 bases from V and 3 bases from J, the junction contained 4 bases not matched to a gene. Per the germline V gene, CDR1 is LGHDT and CDR2 is YNNKEL (reference sequence). The CDR3 region is CASSVAGGTDTQYF. Here the CDR3 DNA reads TGTGCCAGCAGCGTGGCGGGAGGAACAGATACGCAGTATTTT.

The chain employs TRBV28 and TRBJ2-4; D is unresolved. CDR3 length: 12 residues. Germline V CDR1 and CDR2: MDHEN, SYDVKM. V shed 7 bases and J shed 9 bases, with 13 bases lying between them. The CDR3: CASNSNARIQYF. The CDR3 DNA sequence: TGTGCCAGCAATTCTAACGCCCGCATTCAGTACTTC.

This clonotype was counted between two and nine times. The chain joins TRBV28 to TRBJ2-7; D assignment may be TRBD1 or TRBD2 (5 bases each). V lost 5 bases and J lost 6, with 20 bases in between. In germline, CDR1 is MDHEN, CDR2 SYDVKM. This CDR3 is built from 15 residues. CDR3 sequence: CASSLRSLGVGEQYF. As DNA, the CDR3 is TGTGCCAGCAGTCTTCGGTCTCTGGGGGTCGGCGAGCAGTACTTC. Supplemented by reference TRBV28 and TRBJ2-7, the full variable domain reads DVKVTQSSRYLVKRTGEKVFLECVQDMDHENMFWYRQDPGLGLRLIYFSYDVKMKEKGDIPEGYSVSREKKERFSLILESASTNQTSMYLCASSLRSLGVGEQYFGPGTRLTVT.

The genes are TRBV12-3 or TRBV12-4 and TRBJ2-7, with a weak D call TRBD1 (5 bases). CDR3 length: 15 residues. Trimming cost V 4 bases and J 3 bases, with 16 bases left between them. The CDR3 nucleotides are TGTGCCAGCAGTTCGACAGACGGCGCGTTCTACGAGCAGTACTTC. Translated: CASSSTDGAFYEQYF.

V is TRBV5-1 and J is TRBJ2-2, with unresolved D. The CDR3 covers 13 residues. The V end was cut by 9 bases, the J end by 4 bases, with 13 bases between. Germline V lookup: CDR1 SGHRS, CDR2 YFSETQ. CDR3 in amino acids: CANRAGRTGELFF. The CDR3 nucleotides read TGCGCCAACCGAGCTGGGCGCACCGGGGAGCTGTTTTTT.

At least ten counts were recorded for this clonotype. V usage is TRBV28 and J usage is TRBJ1-1; possibly TRBD1 for D (5 bases). This CDR3 is built from 15 residues. Germline V CDR1 and CDR2: MDHEN, SYDVKM. The V gene lost 5 bases and the J gene lost 7 bases, with 20 bases spanning the gap. The CDR3 DNA reads TGTGCCAGCAGTACACCAGTTGTGAGGGGTCATGAAGCTTTCTTT. It specifies CASSTPVVRGHEAFF.

There are many counts of this clonotype. The chain uses TRBV29-1 and TRBJ1-1; D is possibly TRBD1 (5 bases). CDR1 and CDR2 (germline): SQVTM, ANQGSEA. This CDR3 region has 13 residues. V lost 5 bases to trimming and J lost 0 bases, with 10 bases between them. CDR3 nucleotide sequence: TGCAGCGTTCTTAAGGGGCTGAACACTGAAGCTTTCTTT. Translating gives CSVLKGLNTEAFF.

This clonotype was seen a few times. The chain is built from TRBV7-9 and TRBJ2-7; possibly TRBD2 for D (5 bases). Trimming took off 0 bases at V and 5 bases at J, with 8 bases between the two ends. There are 13 residues in the CDR3. The germline gives CDR1 SEHNR, CDR2 FQNEAQ (reference sequence). CDR3 sequence (DNA): TGTGCCAGCAGCTTAGCGTACGGGGACGAGCAGTACTTC. It specifies CASSLAYGDEQYF.

Only one count was recorded for this clonotype. A much larger clonotype is one base distant, so this may be a read error. The chain carries TRBV20-1 and TRBJ1-4; D is possibly TRBD1 (5 bases). The CDR3 sequence is 13 residues long. In germline, CDR1 is DFQATT, CDR2 SNEGSKA (reference sequence). DNA of the CDR3: TGCAGTGCTAGGCGACAGAATAATGAAAAACTGCTTTTT. Translated, it gives CSARRQNNEKLLF.